Below, 16 T cell receptor beta chains from the same sample are listed, as sequenced in a study of cytomegalovirus exposure and HLA in healthy donors. PCR used 60 Vbeta primers and 13 Jbeta primers. Using immunoSEQ multiplex PCR, the repertoire was profiled, and TCRdb retains in-frame clones only, with some absent. The table includes 200,000 to 250,000 clones, approximately 84% detected once. Material for sequencing was PBMCs. Receptors originate from a woman in her 40s in good health and CMV-seronegative.

This chain links TRBV29-1 with TRBJ2-7; 8 bases are a match to TRBD1. The CDR3 is made up of 15 amino acids. With 7 bases clipped from V and 5 bases from J, the junction kept 16 bases outside the gene matches. Germline V gene lookup returns CDR1 SQVTM and CDR2 ANQGSEA. The CDR3 region is CSAEGRTGLVNEQYF. The DNA of the CDR3 is TGCAGCGCAGAGGGTAGGACAGGGCTAGTTAACGAGCAGTACTTC.

The chain combines TRBV5-5 with TRBJ1-1; D is possibly TRBD1 (5 bases). The ends were cut back, 0 bases at V and 5 bases at J, with 14 bases in the middle. Germline loops: CDR1 SGHKS, CDR2 YYEKEE (reference sequence). This CDR3 has 15 residues. The CDR3 sequence is CASSLVGGSWTEAFF. Written as DNA, the CDR3 is TGTGCCAGCAGCTTGGTGGGGGGAAGTTGGACTGAAGCTTTCTTT.

This chain joins TRBV28 and TRBJ1-1; 8 bases are shared with TRBD1. Per the germline V gene, CDR1 is MDHEN and CDR2 is SYDVKM. The CDR3 consists of 15 residues. V dropped 6 bases and J dropped 5; count of bases not matched to a gene: 11. In DNA, the CDR3 is TGTGCCAGCAGCCCCCCCCAGGGGGCTCGGACTGAAGCTTTCTTT. This sequence encodes CASSPPQGARTEAFF.

This clone was picked up one time. This chain connects TRBV2 to TRBJ1-6; 7 bases map to TRBD1. This CDR3 is built from 15 residues. V shed 6 bases, J shed 0 bases, and the junction held 2 bases outside the gene matches. CDR1 is SNHLY and CDR2 is FYNNEI in the germline V gene. The CDR3 protein is CASRGDSSYNSPLHF. The CDR3 coding sequence is TGTGCCAGCAGGGGGGACAGCTCCTATAATTCACCCCTCCACTTT.

A word on this clone: The sample contains more than one DNA sequence encoding this CDR3. This sequence joins TRBV6-6 and TRBJ1-1; a weak D match, TRBD1 (6 bases). This CDR3 is built from 13 residues. The V gene's germline CDR1 is MNHNY and CDR2 SVGAGI (reference sequence). V gave up 0 bases and J gave up 5 bases, with 7 bases separating them. Here the CDR3 reads CASSYSRGTEAFF. CDR3 coding DNA: TGTGCCAGCAGTTACTCGAGGGGGACTGAAGCTTTCTTT.

V and J are TRBV10-1 and TRBJ2-7; tentatively, D is TRBD2 (5 bases). Germline CDR1 and CDR2: WNHNN and SYGVQD (reference sequence). V was pared by 5 bases and J by 4 bases, with 12 bases between. The CDR3 consists of 13 residues. The CDR3 DNA sequence: TGCGCCAGCAGTCCTGACGGGGATTACGAGCAGTACTTC. It codes for CASSPDGDYEQYF.

This chain links TRBV6-1 with TRBJ2-5; weak D call: TRBD2 (6 bases). The J call is doubtful: the DNA matches TRBJ2-7 better. This CDR3 has 14 residues. Germline V gives CDR1 MNHNS, CDR2 SASEGT. This CDR3 is CASRLALGEDEQYF. The CDR3 bases are TGTGCCAGCAGATTAGCCTTGGGGGAGGACGAGCAGTACTTC.

J is TRBJ2-1 and V is TRBV11-3; D ambiguous. The germline gives CDR1 SGHNT, CDR2 YENEEA. The V and J ends lost 6 bases and 6 bases respectively, with 18 bases between them. CDR3 length equals 15 residues. Here the CDR3 DNA reads TGTGCCAGCAGGCTTAGAAATATTGCCGCCAATGAGCAGTTCTTC. This codes for CASRLRNIAANEQFF.

The genes are TRBV5-1 and TRBJ1-6, with 9 bases fitting TRBD1. Germline CDR1 and CDR2: SGHRS and YFSETQ. V trimming: 1 base; J trimming: 7 bases; junction bases outside the gene matches: 6. This CDR3 has 16 amino acids. CDR3 residues: CASSLTGGKENSPLHF. In nucleotides, the CDR3 is TGCGCCAGCAGCTTGACAGGGGGCAAAGAGAATTCACCCCTCCACTTT.

The CDR3 spells CASSWGTGGDYGYTF. In nucleotides, the CDR3 is TGCGCCAGCAGCTGGGGGACAGGGGGAGACTATGGCTACACCTTC. The chain has TRBV5-1 and TRBJ1-2; 11 bases match TRBD1. Germline trimming cut 3 bases from V and 3 bases from J; bases unmatched to any gene: 4. The CDR3 extends over 15 amino acids. Germline assignment: CDR1 SGHRS and CDR2 YFSETQ.

V is TRBV25-1 and J is TRBJ2-5; D uncertain. V gave up 1 base and J gave up 3 bases, with 6 bases separating them. This CDR3 comprises 13 residues. Germline V gene data show CDR1 as MGHDK and CDR2 as SYGVNS. CDR3 nucleotides: TGTGCCAGCAGTGAATCAGGAAAAGAGACCCAGTACTTC. This codes for CASSESGKETQYF. The full variable domain, completed using reference TRBV25-1 and TRBJ2-5, is EADIYQTPRYLVIGTGKKITLECSQTMGHDKMYWYQQDPGMELHLIHYSYGVNSTEKGDLSSESTVSRIRTEHFPLTLESARPSHTSQYLCASSESGKETQYFGPGTRLLVL.

For this clone: The junction differs from germline at one of its ends, possibly a read error. The genes are TRBV7-9 and TRBJ1-5; no reliable D call. Per germline, CDR1 SEHNR and CDR2 FQNEAQ (reference sequence). This CDR3 region has 15 residues. In DNA form, the CDR3 reads TGTTCCAGCAGCTTAGCGGGGTCGGGGAATCAGCCCCAGCATTTT. It translates to CSSSLAGSGNQPQHF.

The V call is TRBV27, the J call TRBJ2-6; TRBD1 matches 7 bases. Trimming cost V 4 bases and J 0 bases; bases outside gene matches: 15. The CDR3 is made up of 20 amino acids. Germline assignment: CDR1 MNHEY and CDR2 SMNVEV (reference sequence). In DNA form, the CDR3 reads TGTGCCAGCAGTTATGGCCAAAAGGGGGCCGGACACTCTGGGGCCAACGTCCTGACTTTC. Translating gives CASSYGQKGAGHSGANVLTF.

The chain employs TRBV5-1 and TRBJ2-7; TRBD2 matches at 10 bases. CDR3 length equals 14 residues. CDR1 is SGHRS and CDR2 is YFSETQ in the germline V gene. The V and J ends lost 1 base and 3 bases, in that order; junction bases with no gene match: 1. CDR3 in amino acids: CASSLTSGVYEQYF. For the CDR3, the DNA is TGCGCCAGCAGCTTGACTAGCGGGGTCTACGAGCAGTACTTC. Supplemented by reference TRBV5-1 and TRBJ2-7, the full variable domain reads KAGVTQTPRYLIKTRGQQVTLSCSPISGHRSVSWYQQTPGQGLQFLFEYFSETQRNKGNFPGRFSGRQFSNSRSEMNVSTLELGDSALYLCASSLTSGVYEQYFGPGTRLTVT.

This chain uses TRBV29-1 with TRBJ1-2; possibly TRBD1 for D (6 bases). Germline V gene lookup returns CDR1 SQVTM and CDR2 ANQGSEA. The germline V and J ends were trimmed by 2 bases and 4 bases, with 14 bases remaining between them. The CDR3 consists of 14 residues. The CDR3 region is CSVEQTGVGYGYTF. The CDR3 region has the DNA TGCAGCGTTGAACAGACAGGCGTAGGCTATGGCTACACCTTC. Supplemented by reference TRBV29-1 and TRBJ1-2, the full variable domain reads SAVISQKPSRDICQRGTSLTIQCQVDSQVTMMFWYRQQPGQSLTLIATANQGSEATYESGFVIDKFPISRPNLTFSTLTVSNMSPEDSSIYLCSVEQTGVGYGYTFGSGTRLTVV.

V is TRBV6-1 and J is TRBJ1-2; D may be TRBD1 (6 bases). CDR3 length: 14 amino acids. Germline V gives CDR1 MNHNS, CDR2 SASEGT. Trimming shortened V by 8 bases and J by 1 base, and 14 bases separated the two germline ends. CDR3 residues: CASAEQGFNYGYTF. The CDR3, as DNA: TGTGCCAGCGCCGAACAGGGATTTAACTATGGCTACACCTTC.